The 12 T cell receptor beta chains below come from one sample, sequenced in a study of blood T cells in healthy people across ages (dated by TCRdb to 2013 to 2016). Library generation was performed with 5' RACE. This sample was sequenced with an Illumina HiSeq 2500. The second PCR ran for about 6 to 11 cycles and used a J-beta primer mix along with a sample-barcoded 5' primer. TCRdb reran the public reads through fastp at Q25 and MiXCR, keeping productive beta chains. Every CDR3 protein is listed once, alongside the most common genes and DNA of its rows. In all, the sample holds some 900,000 distinct CDR3 sequences, and around 46% of those were seen once. The ten largest make up roughly 13% of the sample. Sequenced material: blood. The receptors shown here come from a young man in good health.

This clonotype was detected only a few times. The rearrangement joins TRBV9 to TRBJ2-3; 8 nucleotides align to TRBD2. CDR1 is SGDLS and CDR2 is YYNGEE in the germline V gene. This CDR3 is built from 15 residues. The J segment lost 4 bases and the V segment lost 3 bases, leaving 7 bases of the junction unmatched. The CDR3: CASSGAGGAPDTQYF. As DNA, the CDR3 is TGTGCCAGCAGCGGGGCCGGGGGGGCCCCAGATACGCAGTATTTT.

The chain employs TRBV9 and TRBJ1-6; 8 bases are shared with TRBD1. The trim removed 0 bases at V and 6 bases at J, leaving 2 bases unmatched. The CDR3 has 15 residues. The V gene's germline CDR1 is SGDLS and CDR2 YYNGEE. In DNA form, the CDR3 reads TGTGCCAGCAGCGTAGACAGGGGGTCTAATTCACCCCTCCACTTT. It codes for CASSVDRGSNSPLHF.

This chain joins TRBV6-1 and TRBJ2-1; D is possibly TRBD2 (6 bases). The V end lost 7 bases, the J end lost 7 bases, and 17 bases lay between the germline ends. This CDR3 comprises 14 residues. Germline CDR1 reads MNHNS; CDR2 reads SASEGT. The CDR3 loop is CASMRDSRGNEQFF. In DNA form, the CDR3 reads TGTGCCAGCATGAGGGACTCAAGGGGAAATGAGCAGTTCTTC.

Note on this clonotype: Sequence at one end of the junction differs from germline and may be a read error. CDR3 region: CACSETGTGGYTF. The CDR3, as DNA: TGTGCCTGCAGTGAGACCGGGACCGGTGGCTACACCTTC. The rearrangement joins TRBV6-4 to TRBJ1-2; the D gene is possibly TRBD1 (5 bases). Per the germline V gene, CDR1 is MRHNA and CDR2 is SNTAGT. The CDR3 spans 13 residues.

The chain recombines TRBV4-1 with TRBJ2-1, with D hard to call. The CDR3 covers 13 residues. Germline assignment: CDR1 MGHRA and CDR2 YSYEKL. Between the trimmed V and J ends, which lost 0 bases and 6 bases, there was a span of 6 bases. The CDR3 spells CASSQERGNEQFF. The DNA for the CDR3 is TGCGCCAGCAGCCAAGAGAGAGGCAATGAGCAGTTCTTC.

This clonotype was seen once. This chain links TRBV5-4 with TRBJ2-3; D might be TRBD2 (5 bases). The CDR3 extends over 16 amino acids. CDR1 SGHNT and CDR2 YYREEE come from the germline V gene (reference sequence). V dropped 1 base and J dropped 1 base, with 13 bases sitting between them. The CDR3 loop reads CASSLLVGRGTDTQYF. The CDR3 coding sequence is TGTGCCAGCAGCTTGTTAGTGGGGAGAGGCACAGATACGCAGTATTTT.

The V and J genes are TRBV7-3 and TRBJ2-2; 11 nucleotides align to TRBD2. The V gene end was trimmed by 6 bases and the J gene end by 8 bases; junction bases not matched to a gene: 11. This CDR3 is built from 16 residues. Per germline, CDR1 SGHTA and CDR2 FQGTGA. CDR3 sequence (DNA): TGTGCCAGCAGACTTCTTAGCGGGGGGGCTTCGGGGGAGCTGTTTTTT. It codes for CASRLLSGGASGELFF. Full variable domain (rest looked up from reference TRBV7-3 and TRBJ2-2): GAGVSQTPSNKVTEKGKYVELRCDPISGHTALYWYRQSLGQGPEFLIYFQGTGAADDSGLPNDRFFAVRPEGSVSTLKIQRTERGDSAVYLCASRLLSGGASGELFFGEGSRLTVL.

A note on this clonotype: A read error may account for a junction end that differs from germline. The chain employs TRBV9 and TRBJ2-1; either TRBD1 or TRBD2 may supply D (5 bases each). The CDR3 spans 15 residues. Germline CDR1 SGDLS, CDR2 YYNGEE. CDR3 sequence reads: CASSVSGSPYDEQFF. Here the CDR3 DNA reads TGTGCCAGCAGCGTCTCAGGGAGTCCCTACGATGAGCAGTTCTTC.

This clonotype is a singleton in its sample. Its ends do not fully match the called genes, so a read error is possible. The rearrangement joins TRBV25-1 to TRBJ1-2, with D unresolved. The CDR3 runs to 13 residues. Germline V lookup: CDR1 MGHDK, CDR2 SYGVNS. CDR3: CAGSDAGNYGYTF. The CDR3, as DNA: TGTGCCGGCAGTGATGCGGGAAACTATGGCTACACCTTC.

For this clonotype: Just one base apart from a much larger clone, this may be a read error. The V gene is TRBV6-6, the J gene TRBJ1-5, with D uncertain. The CDR3 has 15 residues. With 10 bases removed from V and 5 bases from J, the gap between germline ends came to 21 bases. Germline V CDR1 and CDR2: MNHNY, SVGAGI (reference sequence). DNA of the CDR3: TGTGCCACCTCACCTCAGGAGATACGCGATCAGCCCCAGCATTTT. Its translation is CATSPQEIRDQPQHF.

This chain joins TRBV12-3 or TRBV12-4 and TRBJ1-5; 7 bases agree with TRBD1. The CDR3 totals 15 residues. V was clipped by 6 bases and J by 7 bases; unmatched bases: 12. DNA of the CDR3: TGTGCCAGCAGCGTGACAGGGTTGGTCGAACAGCCCCAGCATTTT. Encoded protein: CASSVTGLVEQPQHF.

This clonotype appeared a few times. J is TRBJ1-1 and V is TRBV28; 9 bases map to TRBD1. CDR1 and CDR2 (germline): MDHEN, SYDVKM. The CDR3 has 16 amino acids. Trimming cost V 6 bases and J 1 base; bases outside gene matches: 9. In nucleotides, the CDR3 is TGTGCCAGCAGACCTGGGACAGGGAGGCCGAACACTGAAGCTTTCTTT. Protein sequence: CASRPGTGRPNTEAFF.